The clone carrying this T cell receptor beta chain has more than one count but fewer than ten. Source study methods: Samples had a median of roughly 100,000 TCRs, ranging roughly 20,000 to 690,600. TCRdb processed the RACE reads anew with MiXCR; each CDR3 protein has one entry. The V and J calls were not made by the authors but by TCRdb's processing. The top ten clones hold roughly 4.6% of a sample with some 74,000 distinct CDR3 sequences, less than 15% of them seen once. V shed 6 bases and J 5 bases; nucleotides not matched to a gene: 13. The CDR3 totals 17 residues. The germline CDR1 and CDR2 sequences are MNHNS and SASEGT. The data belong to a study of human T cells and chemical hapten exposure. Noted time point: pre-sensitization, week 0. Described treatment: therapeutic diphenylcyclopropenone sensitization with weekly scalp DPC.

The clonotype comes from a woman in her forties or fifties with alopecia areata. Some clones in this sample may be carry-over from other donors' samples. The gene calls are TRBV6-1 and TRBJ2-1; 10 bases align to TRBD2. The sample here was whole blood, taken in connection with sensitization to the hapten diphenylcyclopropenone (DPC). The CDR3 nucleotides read TGTGCCAGCAGGAGGGTCACCGGGACTAGCGCAAACAATGAGCAGTTCTTC. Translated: CASRRVTGTSANNEQFF.